These 21 T cell receptor beta chains came from one sample sequenced in a study of T cell responses to AZD1222 COVID-19 vaccine. TCRdb's table, derived via immunoSEQ multiplex PCR, lists solely in-frame clones and lacks some. This sample yields around 50,000 clones, of which around four fifths are seen a single time; about 9.4% belongs to the top ten. Sequenced here: peripheral blood, sampled on day 0 of AZD1222 vaccination. The receptors were sampled from an adult in good health.

The chain joins TRBV19 to TRBJ1-2, with 11 bases aligning to TRBD1. This CDR3 is 15 amino acids long. CDR1 is LNHDA, CDR2 SQIVND, per germline (reference sequence). Trimming removed 5 bases from V and 0 bases from J; junction bases left unmatched: 2. The CDR3 is CASSPGQGANYGYTF. The CDR3 DNA follows: TGTGCCAGTAGTCCGGGACAGGGGGCTAACTATGGCTACACCTTC. The variable domain in full, completed from reference TRBV19 and TRBJ1-2, reads DGGITQSPKYLFRKEGQNVTLSCEQNLNHDAMYWYRQDPGQGLRLIYYSQIVNDFQKGDIAEGYSVSREKKESFPLTVTSAQKNPTAFYLCASSPGQGANYGYTFGSGTRLTVV.

The chain uses TRBV5-4 and TRBJ2-3; no reliable D call. CDR3 length: 15 amino acids. Per germline, CDR1 SGHNT and CDR2 YYREEE (reference sequence). Between the trimmed V and J ends, which lost 3 bases and 3 bases, there was a span of 14 bases. CDR3 protein: CASSSAGPATDTQYF. The CDR3 DNA reads TGTGCCAGCAGCTCCGCCGGCCCAGCTACAGATACGCAGTATTTT. The variable domain in full, with the rest retrieved from reference TRBV5-4 and TRBJ2-3, is ETGVTQSPTHLIKTRGQQVTLRCSSQSGHNTVSWYQQALGQGPQFIFQYYREEENGRGNFPPRFSGLQFPNYSSELNVNALELDDSALYLCASSSAGPATDTQYFGPGTRLTVL.

The rearrangement joins TRBV19 to TRBJ2-3; D is unresolved. CDR3 size: 13 residues. Germline loops: CDR1 LNHDA, CDR2 SQIVND (reference sequence). V was cut by 5 bases and J by 1 base, with 7 bases left in between. The CDR3 coding sequence is TGTGCCAGTAGTCCCGGGCGCACAGATACGCAGTATTTT. This sequence encodes CASSPGRTDTQYF.

The V call is TRBV6-5, the J call TRBJ1-6; TRBD1 matches at 8 bases. The CDR3 covers 13 residues. CDR1 is MNHEY, CDR2 SVGAGI, per germline. J gave up 15 bases and V 6 bases, and 10 bases lay outside the gene matches. The CDR3 spells CASSPGTGKSLHF. The CDR3 nucleotides read TGTGCCAGCAGCCCAGGGACAGGAAAAAGCCTCCACTTT.

CDR3 amino acids: CASSTDRGGDFGYTF. The DNA of the CDR3 is TGTGCCAGCAGCACCGATCGGGGCGGCGATTTTGGCTACACCTTC. V and J are TRBV7-2 and TRBJ1-2; maybe TRBD1 (5 bases). Germline V gene lookup returns CDR1 SGHTA and CDR2 FQGNSA. Trimming took 5 bases from V and 7 from J, leaving 20 bases between them. This CDR3 has 15 amino acids.

The genes are TRBV6-5 and TRBJ2-2; a weak D match, TRBD1 (6 bases). Trimming pared 5 bases from V and 4 bases from J, leaving 11 bases between. Germline-derived CDR1 and CDR2 are MNHEY and SVGAGI. The CDR3 runs 14 residues. The CDR3 region is CASSTNRVTGELFF. The DNA for the CDR3 is TGTGCCAGCAGTACCAACAGGGTCACCGGGGAGCTGTTTTTT.

The chain links TRBV4-1 to TRBJ2-2; D not certain. The CDR3 is 17 amino acids. The V end lost 1 base, the J end lost 0 bases, and 12 bases lay between the germline ends. The germline V gene has CDR1 MGHRA and CDR2 YSYEKL. The chain's CDR3 is CASSQVSRSANTGELFF. The CDR3 nucleotides are TGCGCCAGCAGCCAAGTGTCTCGATCAGCGAACACCGGGGAGCTGTTTTTT.

The genes are TRBV15 and TRBJ2-1; 8 bases fit TRBD2. J gave up 8 bases and V 8 bases, and 8 bases lay outside the gene matches. The CDR3 is 13 residues long. Germline assignment: CDR1 LNHNV and CDR2 YYDKDF (reference sequence). The CDR3 loop reads CATEGLASDEQFF. CDR3 nucleotides: TGTGCCACCGAAGGACTAGCTAGCGATGAGCAGTTCTTC. The variable domain in full, with the rest retrieved from reference TRBV15 and TRBJ2-1, is DAMVIQNPRYQVTQFGKPVTLSCSQTLNHNVMYWYQQKSSQAPKLLFHYYDKDFNNEADTPDNFQSRRPNTSFCFLDIRSPGLGDTAMYLCATEGLASDEQFFGPGTRLTVL.

The V and J genes are TRBV24-1 and TRBJ2-1; 8 bases align to TRBD1. This CDR3 region has 14 residues. J lost 9 bases, V lost 6 bases, and 9 bases had no gene match. Per germline, CDR1 KGHDR and CDR2 SFDVKD. CDR3 DNA sequence: TGTGCCACCAGTACCGGCAGGGGGCTGGGTGAGCAGTTCTTC. Its translation is CATSTGRGLGEQFF.

The chain combines TRBV3-1 (or the pseudogene TRBV3-2) with TRBJ1-3, with 9 positions matching TRBD1. The CDR3 extends over 17 amino acids. Trimming removed 3 bases from V and 5 bases from J; junction bases left unmatched: 11. CDR1 is LGHDT, CDR2 YNNKEL, per germline (reference sequence). CDR3 region: CASSHMATGGFRNTIYF. CDR3 DNA: TGTGCCAGCAGCCACATGGCGACAGGGGGATTTCGAAACACCATATATTTT.

This clone turned up a few times. This rearrangement joins TRBV7-9 to TRBJ1-1, with D unclear. Germline-derived CDR1 and CDR2 are SEHNR and FQNEAQ (reference sequence). V lost 4 bases and J 6 bases, leaving 9 bases between the germline ends. The CDR3 contains 12 residues. DNA for the CDR3: TGTGCCAGCAGCTATGTCGCGTCTGAAGCTTTCTTT. It yields the protein CASSYVASEAFF.

V is TRBV10-3 and J is TRBJ2-3; 7 bases are shared with TRBD1. V dropped 2 bases and J dropped 4; count of bases not matched to a gene: 9. The CDR3 loop spans 16 amino acids. The germline CDR1 and CDR2 sequences are ENHRY and SYGVKD. The CDR3 loop reads CAISEPRTGGADTQYF. The CDR3, as DNA: TGTGCCATCAGTGAGCCGAGGACAGGCGGAGCAGATACGCAGTATTTT.

The genes are TRBV7-6 and TRBJ1-5; no definite D call. CDR1 and CDR2 from the germline V gene are SGHVS and FNYEAQ. This CDR3 has 13 residues. Trimming pared 1 base from V and 5 bases from J, leaving 6 bases between. The CDR3, as DNA: TGTGCCAGCAGCTTAGAGGCGTATCAGCCCCAGCATTTT. It encodes CASSLEAYQPQHF.

The rearrangement links TRBV12-5 to TRBJ2-4, with D perhaps TRBD2 (6 bases). V lost 5 bases, J lost 0 bases, and 11 bases lay in between. Germline CDR1 LGHNT, CDR2 FRNRAP. The CDR3 covers 15 residues. CDR3 nucleotides: TGTGCTAGTGGTCAGGGACTTTCAGCCAAAAACATTCAGTACTTC. Amino acid sequence: CASGQGLSAKNIQYF.

The chain links TRBV5-4 to TRBJ2-5; tentatively, D is TRBD1 (5 bases). Germline V lookup: CDR1 SGHNT, CDR2 YYREEE (reference sequence). V shed 0 bases and J shed 5 bases, with 8 bases lying between them. CDR3 length equals 13 residues. CDR3 bases: TGTGCCAGCAGCTTGGGGGGCAGGGAGACCCAGTACTTC. Amino acid sequence: CASSLGGRETQYF.

The chain has TRBV4-1 and TRBJ1-4; TRBD1 matches 7 bases. V lost 1 base and J lost 7; bases outside the gene matches: 6. Germline V CDR1 and CDR2: MGHRA, YSYEKL. The length of the CDR3 is 15 residues. The CDR3 reads CASSQGDSSAEKLFF. The CDR3 DNA follows: TGCGCCAGCAGCCAAGGGGACAGTTCGGCTGAAAAACTGTTTTTT.

The chain combines TRBV7-8 with TRBJ1-5, with 7 positions matching TRBD1. J was trimmed by 0 bases and V by 6 bases; bases with no gene match: 8. The CDR3 consists of 16 residues. Germline V gene sequence: CDR1 SGHVS, CDR2 FQNEAQ. In nucleotides, the CDR3 is TGTGCCAGCAGACCGGGGACAGATACTAGCAATCAGCCCCAGCATTTT. Protein product: CASRPGTDTSNQPQHF. The whole variable domain, remainder taken from reference TRBV7-8 and TRBJ1-5, is GAGVSQSPRYKVAKRGQDVALRCDPISGHVSLFWYQQALGQGPEFLTYFQNEAQLDKSGLPSDRFFAERPEGSVSTLKIQRTQQEDSAVYLCASRPGTDTSNQPQHFGDGTRLSIL.

In this sample, this clone turned up once. The chain couples TRBV18 to TRBJ1-5, with a possible D match to TRBD1 (5 bases). This CDR3 comprises 14 residues. Germline V gene sequence: CDR1 KGHSH, CDR2 LQKENI. Trimming stripped 2 bases from V and 2 bases from J, with 7 bases between. The CDR3 DNA sequence: TGTGCCAGCTCACCAGGGGCCGGCAATCAGCCCCAGCATTTT. Amino acids: CASSPGAGNQPQHF.

The chain is built from TRBV3-1 (or the pseudogene TRBV3-2) and TRBJ1-6; D not certain. The ends were cut back, 2 bases at V and 9 bases at J, with 20 bases in the middle. Germline loops: CDR1 LGHDT, CDR2 YNNKEL (reference sequence). The CDR3 runs 17 residues. The CDR3 DNA reads as TGTGCCAGCAGCCAAACAACGTCTATAAAGTTGGGTTCACCCCTCCACTTT. It encodes CASSQTTSIKLGSPLHF.

V is TRBV28 and J is TRBJ1-1; D perhaps matches TRBD1 (5 bases). Deletions cut 2 bases from V and 11 bases from J, with 15 bases between. The CDR3 runs to 13 residues. Per the germline V gene, CDR1 is MDHEN and CDR2 is SYDVKM. The CDR3 sequence: CASSLQRDGVAFF. CDR3 coding DNA: TGTGCCAGCAGTTTACAAAGGGACGGCGTCGCTTTCTTT.

In its sample, this clone was seen a few times. This chain uses TRBV11-3 with TRBJ1-1; D might be TRBD1 (6 bases). Germline values: CDR1 SGHNT, CDR2 YENEEA. Trimming took 5 bases from V and 5 from J, leaving 12 bases between them. CDR3 length: 13 residues. This chain's CDR3 is CASSIERGTEAFF. In DNA form, the CDR3 reads TGTGCCAGCAGCATCGAGAGGGGGACTGAAGCTTTCTTT.